These 18 T cell receptor beta chains share one sample of origin, sequenced in a study of regulatory T cells in long-lasting Graves disease. The TCR beta library used iRepertoire HTBI primers with Arm-PCR amplification of CDR3. TCRdb ran MiXCR on the multiplex PCR reads and lists one entry per CDR3 protein. The data show 400,000 to 500,000 distinct CDR3 sequences, around a fifth seen once. The time point is: persistent/refractory GD, antithyroid drugs over 5 years with positive TRAb. PBMCs provided the RNA from which the TCR library was made. Sequencing used peripheral blood mononuclear cells (PBMCs), obtained when the disease was refractory, from a patient treated with antithyroid drugs. The receptors here all came from a female donor with Graves disease.

This clonotype was recorded at least ten times. The chain is built from TRBV10-3 and TRBJ1-5; D unclear. The CDR3 runs to 12 residues. Trimming stripped 3 bases from V and 3 bases from J, with 3 bases between. In germline, CDR1 is ENHRY, CDR2 SYGVKD. This chain's CDR3 is CAISDYNQPQHF. As DNA, the CDR3 is TGTGCCATCAGTGATTACAATCAGCCCCAGCATTTT.

For the CDR3, the DNA is TGTGCCAGCAGCCGATCGACAGGGTCTAATGAAAAACTGTTTTTT. Protein: CASSRSTGSNEKLFF. This sequence joins TRBV13 and TRBJ1-4; TRBD1 agrees at 7 bases. V shed 5 bases and J 3 bases; nucleotides not matched to a gene: 6. From germline, CDR1 is PRHDT and CDR2 FYEKMQ (reference sequence). The CDR3 is 15 residues long.

Concerning this clonotype: A single base separates this from a much larger clone, so it may be a read error. The CDR3 carries no conserved terminal phenylalanine or tryptophan, so it likely arises from a read error. The V call is TRBV10-3, the J call TRBJ1-1; unclear D gene. V lost 8 bases to trimming and J lost 5 bases, with 9 bases between them. The CDR3 runs 11 residues. Germline CDR1 is ENHRY and CDR2 is SYGVKD. The CDR3 nucleotides read TGTGCCATCGGGCCGAGTACTGAAGCTTTCTCT. This gives the protein CAIGPSTEAFS.

This clonotype was seen repeatedly, ten times or more. The chain joins TRBV6-1 to TRBJ2-5, with 7 bases aligning to TRBD2. Germline V CDR1 and CDR2: MNHNS, SASEGT. V lost 8 bases, J lost 0 bases, and 3 bases stayed unmatched. The CDR3 is 13 residues long. CDR3 DNA sequence: TGTGCCAGCGGACTAGGGGACCAAGAGACCCAGTACTTC. This gives the protein CASGLGDQETQYF.

This clonotype has a count of ten or more. V usage is TRBV2 and J usage is TRBJ2-2; D remains unclear. Trimming cost V 3 bases and J 6 bases, with 14 bases left between them. Germline-derived CDR1 and CDR2 are SNHLY and FYNNEI. The CDR3 length is 15 residues. The CDR3 DNA follows: TGTGCCAGCAGTGAGATGGCGACTGAGGCCGGGGAGCTGTTTTTT. Amino acids: CASSEMATEAGELFF.

V usage is TRBV25-1 and J usage is TRBJ2-5, with D possibly being TRBD1 or TRBD2 (5 bases each). Trimming took 1 base from V and 5 from J, leaving 11 bases between them. The CDR3 sequence is 14 residues long. The V gene's germline CDR1 is MGHDK and CDR2 SYGVNS. The CDR3 region is CASSEFTGRETQYF. CDR3 nucleotides: TGTGCCAGCAGTGAATTCACGGGGCGGGAGACCCAGTACTTC.

This clonotype was found a few times. The chain recombines TRBV19 with TRBJ1-1; D gene unclear. The CDR3 totals 17 residues. Germline V CDR1 and CDR2: LNHDA, SQIVND (reference sequence). Deletions cut 3 bases from V and 5 bases from J, with 22 bases between. In DNA, the CDR3 is TGTGCCAGTAGTATCCAAGGAACCGATGTGGTAGTGACTGAAGCTTTCTTT. Translating it yields CASSIQGTDVVVTEAFF. Drawing the rest from reference TRBV19 and TRBJ1-1, the complete variable domain is DGGITQSPKYLFRKEGQNVTLSCEQNLNHDAMYWYRQDPGQGLRLIYYSQIVNDFQKGDIAEGYSVSREKKESFPLTVTSAQKNPTAFYLCASSIQGTDVVVTEAFFGQGTRLTVV.

The chain couples TRBV5-1 to TRBJ2-5; D may be TRBD1 or TRBD2 (5 bases each). Trimming left V 2 bases short and J 0 bases short, with 20 bases between. Looked up from germline, CDR1 is SGHRS and CDR2 is YFSETQ. The CDR3 covers 18 residues. CDR3 sequence reads: CASSFFPFGTVDQETQYF. In DNA form, the CDR3 reads TGCGCCAGCAGCTTCTTCCCCTTCGGGACCGTCGACCAAGAGACCCAGTACTTC.

This chain connects TRBV18 to TRBJ2-7; TRBD1 aligns across 8 bases. The CDR3 spans 15 residues. CDR1 is KGHSH and CDR2 is LQKENI in the germline V gene. Trimming cost V 3 bases and J 5 bases; bases outside gene matches: 9. The CDR3 protein is CASSPEQGAVNEQYF. The CDR3 nucleotides read TGTGCCAGCTCACCCGAGCAGGGGGCGGTAAACGAGCAGTACTTC.

This clonotype was found many times. The V call is TRBV20-1, the J call TRBJ1-2; 8 bases fit TRBD1. The junction had 6 bases not matched to a gene; V was cut back by 6 bases and J by 3 bases. The CDR3 covers 13 residues. Looked up from germline, CDR1 is DFQATT and CDR2 is SNEGSKA (reference sequence). This CDR3 is CSAPRGQDYGYTF. Written as DNA, the CDR3 is TGCAGTGCCCCCAGGGGGCAGGACTATGGCTACACCTTC.

Note on this clonotype: A much larger clone sits a single nucleotide away, making a read error possible. The V and J genes are TRBV6-5 and TRBJ1-1; tentative D call: TRBD1 (6 bases). Looked up from germline, CDR1 is MNHEY and CDR2 is SVGAGI. This CDR3 comprises 13 residues. CDR3 DNA sequence: TGTGCCAGCAGTTTGGGACAAGACACTGAAGCTTACTTT. Protein product: CASSLGQDTEAYF.

At least ten counts were recorded for this clonotype. The gene calls are TRBV10-3 and TRBJ1-1; 8 bases fit TRBD1. CDR3 size: 15 residues. The V gene end was trimmed by 2 bases and the J gene end by 5 bases; junction bases not matched to a gene: 7. Germline V CDR1 and CDR2: ENHRY, SYGVKD. The CDR3 DNA sequence: TGTGCCATCAGTGAGGGGGCAGGGGGCCGGACTGAAGCTTTCTTT. Its protein is CAISEGAGGRTEAFF.

This clonotype was recorded a few times. The rearrangement links TRBV4-1 to TRBJ2-5; D is possibly TRBD2 (5 bases). With 0 bases removed from V and 6 bases from J, the gap between germline ends came to 8 bases. This CDR3 is 13 amino acids long. Germline V lookup: CDR1 MGHRA, CDR2 YSYEKL. The CDR3: CASSQDGEQTQYF. CDR3 sequence (DNA): TGCGCCAGCAGCCAAGACGGGGAACAGACCCAGTACTTC.

J is TRBJ1-5 and V is TRBV6-1; 8 positions agree with TRBD1. The CDR3 covers 19 residues. J lost 0 bases, V lost 5 bases, and 15 bases had no gene match. Germline V CDR1 and CDR2: MNHNS, SASEGT. The CDR3 is CASSNYGGRGPYSNQPQHF. CDR3 coding DNA: TGTGCCAGCAGTAATTACGGTGGCAGGGGGCCGTATAGCAATCAGCCCCAGCATTTT.

The CDR3 region is CATKTGTADTQYF. The CDR3 nucleotides are TGTGCCACCAAAACCGGGACAGCAGATACGCAGTATTTT. The rearrangement joins TRBV27 to TRBJ2-3; 7 bases are a match to TRBD1. The trim removed 10 bases at V and 4 bases at J, leaving 8 bases unmatched. The germline V gene encodes CDR1 MNHEY and CDR2 SMNVEV (reference sequence). This CDR3 region has 13 residues.

In this sample, this clonotype turned up many times. The chain recombines TRBV28 with TRBJ2-7, with 10 bases lining up with TRBD1. With V trimmed by 6 bases and J by 3 bases, 8 bases remained unmatched. This CDR3 has 15 residues. CDR1 and CDR2 (germline): MDHEN, SYDVKM. The CDR3 nucleotides are TGTGCCAGCAGAAACACCGGGACAGGGGACTACGAGCAGTACTTC. This codes for CASRNTGTGDYEQYF.

V and J are TRBV20-1 and TRBJ1-5, with TRBD1 as a possible D gene (6 bases). The germline V and J ends were trimmed by 4 bases and 4 bases, with 20 bases remaining between them. The CDR3 is 16 residues long. CDR1 is DFQATT, CDR2 SNEGSKA, per germline (reference sequence). CDR3 in amino acids: CSANSGTTGINQPQHF. CDR3 DNA: TGCAGTGCTAACTCAGGGACAACGGGGATTAATCAGCCCCAGCATTTT.

This chain joins TRBV5-4 and TRBJ1-6; no clear D gene. With 4 bases removed from V and 7 bases from J, the gap between germline ends came to 21 bases. This CDR3 comprises 17 residues. Germline V CDR1 and CDR2: SGHNT, YYREEE (reference sequence). The CDR3 sequence: CASSPNLLDVANSPLHF. CDR3 DNA sequence: TGTGCCAGCAGCCCCAACCTCCTCGACGTAGCCAATTCACCCCTCCACTTT.